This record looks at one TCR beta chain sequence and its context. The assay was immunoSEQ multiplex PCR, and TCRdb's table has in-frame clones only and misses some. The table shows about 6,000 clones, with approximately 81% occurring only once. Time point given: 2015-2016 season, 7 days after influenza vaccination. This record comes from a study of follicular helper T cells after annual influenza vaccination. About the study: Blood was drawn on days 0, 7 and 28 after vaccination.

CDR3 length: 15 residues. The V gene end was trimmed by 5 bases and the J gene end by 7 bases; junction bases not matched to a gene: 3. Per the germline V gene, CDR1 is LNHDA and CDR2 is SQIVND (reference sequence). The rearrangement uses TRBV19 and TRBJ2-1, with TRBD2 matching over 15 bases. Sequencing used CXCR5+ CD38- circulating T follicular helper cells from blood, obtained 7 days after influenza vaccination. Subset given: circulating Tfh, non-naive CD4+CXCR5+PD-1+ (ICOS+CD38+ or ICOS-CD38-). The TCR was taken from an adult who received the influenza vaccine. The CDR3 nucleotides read TGTGCCAGTAGTGGGACTAGCGGGAGGTATAATGAGCAGTTCTTC. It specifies CASSGTSGRYNEQFF. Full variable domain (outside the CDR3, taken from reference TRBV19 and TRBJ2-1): DGGITQSPKYLFRKEGQNVTLSCEQNLNHDAMYWYRQDPGQGLRLIYYSQIVNDFQKGDIAEGYSVSREKKESFPLTVTSAQKNPTAFYLCASSGTSGRYNEQFFGPGTRLTVL.